This entry lists 6 T cell receptor beta chains sequenced from one sample in a study of T cells in Graves' hyperthyroidism and ophthalmopathy. TCR beta CDR3 regions were amplified from RNA. An initial round of RT-PCR targeting the TCR CDR3 relied on the HTBI primer set. TCRdb recomputed calls from the multiplex PCR reads with MiXCR, one row per CDR3 protein. The sample lists hundreds of thousands of distinct CDR3 sequences, roughly 15% seen once, with roughly a tenth in the top ten. Sequencing was performed on blood. The receptors here all came from a woman between 18 and 30 years old with Graves' hyperthyroidism.

The chain employs TRBV7-9 and TRBJ1-6; unclear D gene. This CDR3 spans 14 amino acids. Germline lookup yields CDR1 SEHNR and CDR2 FQNEAQ (reference sequence). Trimming removed 5 bases at V and 9 bases at J, with 14 bases between. CDR3 loop: CASSPPGSGSPLHF. The DNA for the CDR3 is TGTGCCAGCAGCCCCCCCGGGTCTGGTTCACCCCTCCACTTT.

This clonotype was found many times. The V and J genes are TRBV3-1 and TRBJ1-2; the D is unclear. V dropped 5 bases and J dropped 2 bases, with 18 bases sitting between them. The CDR3 contains 16 residues. Germline values: CDR1 LGHDT, CDR2 YNNKEL (reference sequence). DNA for the CDR3: TGTGCCAGCAGCATAGAGGGCCCAGGTCGGAACTATGGCTACACCTTC. Translation gives CASSIEGPGRNYGYTF.

This clonotype has at least ten counts. The CDR3 sequence is CASSQDTYGTGVSVQYF. For the CDR3, the DNA is TGTGCCAGCAGCCAAGATACCTACGGGACAGGGGTTTCGGTGCAGTACTTC. This chain links TRBV3-1 with TRBJ2-7, with 10 bases aligning to TRBD1. Trimming removed 0 bases from V and 9 bases from J; junction bases left unmatched: 14. Germline V gene sequence: CDR1 LGHDT, CDR2 YNNKEL (reference sequence). The CDR3 totals 17 residues.

The rearrangement joins TRBV19 to TRBJ2-7; perhaps TRBD1 as D (5 bases). The tail of the sequence fits TRBJ2-1 better, so the J call may be wrong. CDR3 length: 15 residues. Germline CDR1 reads LNHDA; CDR2 reads SQIVND (reference sequence). DNA for the CDR3: TGTGCCAGTAGTATCGTCTCAGGGCACTCCTACGAGCAGTTCTTC. Protein sequence: CASSIVSGHSYEQFF.

This clonotype was seen many times. CDR3 DNA sequence: TGTGCCAGCAGTTTTCCGGGACAGGGGGCTGGCGAGCAGTACTTC. Translation gives CASSFPGQGAGEQYF. This chain connects TRBV28 to TRBJ2-7, with 12 bases identical to TRBD1. CDR1 is MDHEN and CDR2 is SYDVKM in the germline V gene. V shed 3 bases and J 6 bases; nucleotides not matched to a gene: 6. This CDR3 is built from 15 residues.

This clonotype was detected a few times. The chain recombines TRBV6-1 with TRBJ2-2; TRBD2 matches at 7 bases. With 6 bases clipped from V and 4 bases from J, the junction kept 17 bases outside the gene matches. CDR1 MNHNS and CDR2 SASEGT come from the germline V gene. This CDR3 has 18 amino acids. CDR3 in DNA: TGTGCCAGCAGCACCGCCCGGGGGGTTACATTTATCACCGGGGAGCTGTTTTTT. It specifies CASSTARGVTFITGELFF.